The clone carrying this TCR beta chain was detected only a few times. The antigen is undetermined. Expressed TCRB transcripts were sequenced because the isolated RNA had all been reverse transcribed beforehand. Data came from immunoSEQ multiplex PCR; TCRdb stores just in-frame clones and leaves some out. The repertoire includes under 300,000 clones, approximately 13% of them detected once, and about 0.019% sits in the top ten. The source of the sample is a study of beta chain features in type 1 diabetes. Every donor had blood drawn once into heparin, approximately 0.11 L on average. Germline V gives CDR1 SNHLY, CDR2 FYNNEI. The V segment lost 4 bases and the J segment 0 bases; nucleotides outside the gene matches: 6. This CDR3 spans 17 amino acids. Overall study results and limits: Among all four CD4+ subsets, Type 1 diabetes patients had TCRB CDR3s that were moderately but significantly shorter. Fewer junction insertions and more nucleotide deletions appeared in type 1 diabetes patients.

This chain connects TRBV2 to TRBJ2-6; 7 nucleotides agree with TRBD1. The source material was naive CD4+ T cells from blood. This receptor was taken from a man aged 30-40 years with type 1 diabetes. The CDR3 sequence is CASSADRVLSGANVLTF. CDR3 in DNA: TGTGCCAGCAGTGCTGACAGGGTGCTCTCTGGGGCCAACGTCCTGACTTTC.